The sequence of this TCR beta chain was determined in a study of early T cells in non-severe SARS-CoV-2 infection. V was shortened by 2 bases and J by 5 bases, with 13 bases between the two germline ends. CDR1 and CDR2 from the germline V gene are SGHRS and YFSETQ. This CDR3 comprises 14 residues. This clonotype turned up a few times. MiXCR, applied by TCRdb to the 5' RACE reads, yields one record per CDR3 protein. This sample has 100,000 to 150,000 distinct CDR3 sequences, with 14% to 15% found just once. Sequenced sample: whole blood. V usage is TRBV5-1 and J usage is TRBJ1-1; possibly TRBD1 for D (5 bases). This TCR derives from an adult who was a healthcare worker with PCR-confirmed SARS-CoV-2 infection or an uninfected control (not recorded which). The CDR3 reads CASSFGARGTEAFF. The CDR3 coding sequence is TGCGCCAGCAGCTTTGGGGCGCGGGGGACTGAAGCTTTCTTT.